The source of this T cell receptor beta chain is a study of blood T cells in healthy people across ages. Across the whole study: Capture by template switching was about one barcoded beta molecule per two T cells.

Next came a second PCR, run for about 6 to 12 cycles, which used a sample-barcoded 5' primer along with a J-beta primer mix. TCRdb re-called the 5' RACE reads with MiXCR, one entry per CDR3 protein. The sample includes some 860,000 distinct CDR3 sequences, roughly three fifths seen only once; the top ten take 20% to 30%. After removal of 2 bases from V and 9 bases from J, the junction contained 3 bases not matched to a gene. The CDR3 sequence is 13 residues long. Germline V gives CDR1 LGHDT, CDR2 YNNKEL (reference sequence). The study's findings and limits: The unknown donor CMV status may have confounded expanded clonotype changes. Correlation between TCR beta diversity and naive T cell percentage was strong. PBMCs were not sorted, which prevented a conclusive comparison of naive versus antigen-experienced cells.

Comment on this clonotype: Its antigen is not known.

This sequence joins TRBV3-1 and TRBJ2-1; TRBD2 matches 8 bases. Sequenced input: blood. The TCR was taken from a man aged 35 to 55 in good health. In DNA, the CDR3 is TGTGCCAGCAGCCAACTGAGCGGGAGTGAGCAGTTCTTC. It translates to CASSQLSGSEQFF.